A single sample is the source of the 30 T cell receptor beta chains below, sequenced in a study of blood T cell repertoires in COVID-19. Data came from immunoSEQ multiplex PCR; TCRdb stores just in-frame clones and leaves some out. The table shows just over 60,000 clones, with less than 80% occurring only once. The sequenced sample consisted of peripheral blood. These receptors were collected from a man aged 60 to 75 with acute or convalescent COVID-19.

Sample share makes this clone medium-sized. CDR3 sequence: CASSLSRRDGYTF. The CDR3 DNA reads TGTGCCAGCAGTTTATCTCGGAGGGATGGCTACACCTTC. The V gene is TRBV27, the J gene TRBJ1-2; D remains ambiguous. Germline values: CDR1 MNHEY, CDR2 SMNVEV (reference sequence). V lost 0 bases to trimming and J lost 6 bases, with 8 bases between them. The CDR3 extends over 13 amino acids.

The chain has TRBV24-1 and TRBJ1-6, with D possibly matching TRBD1 (5 bases). The V end lost 0 bases, the J end lost 9 bases, and 17 bases lay between the germline ends. The CDR3 length is 17 residues. The V gene's germline CDR1 is KGHDR and CDR2 SFDVKD. For the CDR3, the DNA is TGTGCCACCAGTGATTTGACAGGCAAGGGACTTAGTTCACCCCTCCACTTT. Translated, it gives CATSDLTGKGLSSPLHF.

The chain couples TRBV5-1 to TRBJ2-5, with TRBD1 identical over 7 bases. The V and J ends lost 4 bases and 4 bases, in that order; junction bases with no gene match: 4. Germline V gives CDR1 SGHRS, CDR2 YFSETQ. The length of the CDR3 is 13 residues. The CDR3 loop is CASSPGQTETQYF. In DNA, the CDR3 is TGCGCCAGCAGCCCGGGACAGACAGAGACCCAGTACTTC. The whole variable domain, filled in from reference TRBV5-1 and TRBJ2-5, reads KAGVTQTPRYLIKTRGQQVTLSCSPISGHRSVSWYQQTPGQGLQFLFEYFSETQRNKGNFPGRFSGRQFSNSRSEMNVSTLELGDSALYLCASSPGQTETQYFGPGTRLLVL.

This chain links TRBV7-9 with TRBJ2-2; no clear D. CDR1 SEHNR and CDR2 FQNEAQ come from the germline V gene (reference sequence). This CDR3 is 14 amino acids long. V was trimmed by 1 base and J by 5 bases, leaving 8 bases between them. As DNA, the CDR3 is TGTGCCAGCAGCTTAGGAGTTACTACCGGGGAGCTGTTTTTT. As protein: CASSLGVTTGELFF.

This chain connects TRBV10-3 to TRBJ1-2, with D unresolved. The CDR3 is made up of 11 amino acids. Trimming removed 7 bases from V and 5 bases from J, with 8 bases in between. Germline loops: CDR1 ENHRY, CDR2 SYGVKD. CDR3 nucleotides: TGTGCCATCAAAGCAAGTTATGGCTACACCTTC. Amino acid sequence: CAIKASYGYTF.

This chain links TRBV5-6 with TRBJ2-5, with D unresolved. Germline V CDR1 and CDR2: SGHDT, YYEEEE. The CDR3 is 13 amino acids. V was pared by 6 bases and J by 1 base, with 10 bases between. CDR3 sequence: CASTASSQETQYF. For the CDR3, the DNA is TGTGCCAGCACCGCTTCCAGCCAAGAGACCCAGTACTTC.

The chain recombines TRBV7-6 with TRBJ2-7; 10 bases line up with TRBD1. The junction had 12 bases not matched to a gene; V was cut back by 4 bases and J by 0 bases. The germline gives CDR1 SGHVS, CDR2 FNYEAQ. The CDR3 consists of 18 residues. Here the CDR3 DNA reads TGTGCCAGCAGCTCTGCCGTGGGACAGGGGTCCTTCTCCTACGAGCAGTACTTC. Translating it yields CASSSAVGQGSFSYEQYF.

The chain uses TRBV5-1 and TRBJ1-2; the match to TRBD1 covers 7 bases. The V segment lost 2 bases and the J segment 3 bases; nucleotides outside the gene matches: 4. Germline assignment: CDR1 SGHRS and CDR2 YFSETQ. CDR3 length: 14 amino acids. CDR3 nucleotide sequence: TGCGCCAGCAGCTTAACAGACAGGGACTATGGCTACACCTTC. This gives the protein CASSLTDRDYGYTF.

The chain has TRBV7-8 and TRBJ2-3; 7 bases are shared with TRBD1. The V gene's germline CDR1 is SGHVS and CDR2 FQNEAQ. Trimming at V came to 5 bases and at J to 1 base, leaving 6 bases not matched to a gene. The CDR3 runs to 15 residues. The CDR3 DNA reads as TGTGCCAGCAGCGACCGGGACAGACGCACAGATACGCAGTATTTT. This encodes CASSDRDRRTDTQYF.

The chain carries TRBV4-2 and TRBJ2-3; TRBD2 matches 8 bases. This CDR3 has 18 amino acids. CDR1 and CDR2 (germline): LGHNA, YNFKEQ. Germline trimming cut 1 base from V and 0 bases from J; bases unmatched to any gene: 9. The chain's CDR3 is CASSQGFRLATSTDTQYF. CDR3 sequence (DNA): TGTGCCAGCAGCCAAGGCTTCCGACTAGCGACTAGCACAGATACGCAGTATTTT.

This chain connects TRBV24-1 to TRBJ2-1; possible D gene TRBD2, 6 bases. Germline loops: CDR1 KGHDR, CDR2 SFDVKD. Trimming pared 3 bases from V and 0 bases from J, leaving 11 bases between. The CDR3 extends over 16 amino acids. The CDR3 region is CATSDGAGSSYNEQFF. In nucleotides, the CDR3 is TGTGCCACCAGTGATGGGGCGGGGAGCTCCTACAATGAGCAGTTCTTC.

The V call is TRBV6-5, the J call TRBJ2-7; 12 bases agree with TRBD2. The CDR3 extends over 14 amino acids. Looked up from germline, CDR1 is MNHEY and CDR2 is SVGAGI. V lost 6 bases, J lost 3 bases, and 3 bases stayed unmatched. The CDR3 DNA sequence: TGTGCCAGCAGGAAACTAGCGGGAGGCTACGAGCAGTACTTC. Translating gives CASRKLAGGYEQYF.

The J gene is TRBJ1-1, the V gene TRBV5-4; a possible D gene is TRBD1 (5 bases). CDR1 and CDR2 (germline): SGHNT, YYREEE (reference sequence). The V and J ends lost 0 bases and 3 bases respectively, with 9 bases between them. The length of the CDR3 is 14 residues. This CDR3 is CASSLGGRDTEAFF. The CDR3 region has the DNA TGTGCCAGCAGCTTGGGGGGCAGGGACACTGAAGCTTTCTTT.

V is TRBV7-3 and J is TRBJ2-2; TRBD1 aligns across 7 bases. Germline CDR1 reads SGHTA; CDR2 reads FQGTGA. Trimming removed 4 bases from V and 2 bases from J; junction bases left unmatched: 10. This CDR3 comprises 17 residues. CDR3 in amino acids: CASSSPRTGDNTGELFF. In nucleotides, the CDR3 is TGTGCCAGCAGCTCTCCCCGGACAGGTGACAACACCGGGGAGCTGTTTTTT.

The chain's CDR3 is CASSEPTSGRRNEQFF. In DNA, the CDR3 is TGCGCCAGCAGTGAACCTACTAGCGGGAGAAGAAATGAGCAGTTCTTC. The chain couples TRBV10-2 to TRBJ2-1, with TRBD2 matching 11 bases. Looked up from germline, CDR1 is WSHSY and CDR2 is SAAADI. Trimming at V came to 3 bases and at J to 7 bases, leaving 8 bases not matched to a gene. The CDR3 has 16 amino acids.

The chain has TRBV5-5 and TRBJ2-7; TRBD2 matches 7 bases. CDR1 is SGHKS and CDR2 is YYEKEE in the germline V gene (reference sequence). The CDR3 is made up of 16 amino acids. V lost 4 bases to trimming and J lost 2 bases; unmatched junction nucleotides: 12. The CDR3 protein is CASSRTLSGSAYEQYF. Written as DNA, the CDR3 is TGTGCCAGCAGCAGGACCCTTAGCGGGTCTGCCTACGAGCAGTACTTC.

This clone was counted between two and nine times. The rearrangement joins TRBV29-1 to TRBJ1-2; 7 nucleotides line up with TRBD1. The V gene end was trimmed by 4 bases and the J gene end by 2 bases; junction bases not matched to a gene: 1. This CDR3 has 12 amino acids. Looked up from germline, CDR1 is SQVTM and CDR2 is ANQGSEA. CDR3 nucleotides: TGCAGCGTTGGGACAGGCAACTATGGCTACACCTTC. Amino acids: CSVGTGNYGYTF.

This clone was counted a single time. The V gene is TRBV15, the J gene TRBJ1-4; D remains ambiguous. The CDR3 runs to 15 residues. The germline V gene encodes CDR1 LNHNV and CDR2 YYDKDF (reference sequence). The ends were cut back, 2 bases at V and 8 bases at J, with 15 bases in the middle. CDR3 in DNA: TGTGCCACCAGCAGACTCGCTAGTAACAAGGAAAAACTGTTTTTT. It codes for CATSRLASNKEKLFF.

The V and J genes are TRBV4-1 and TRBJ1-1, with no clear D. With 3 bases removed from V and 5 bases from J, the gap between germline ends came to 13 bases. CDR3 size: 14 residues. In germline, CDR1 is MGHRA, CDR2 YSYEKL. Written as DNA, the CDR3 is TGCGCCAGCAGCCATCCAGGCGGGTGGACTGAAGCTTTCTTT. Residues: CASSHPGGWTEAFF.

This clone was detected only a few times. This chain connects TRBV29-1 to TRBJ2-3, with D tentatively TRBD1 (6 bases). Germline loops: CDR1 SQVTM, CDR2 ANQGSEA. This CDR3 is 12 amino acids long. The V and J ends lost 6 bases and 5 bases respectively, with 12 bases between them. CDR3 loop: CSVYIGGDTQYF. The CDR3 DNA follows: TGCAGCGTCTACATAGGGGGAGATACGCAGTATTTT.

V gene TRBV19 combines with J gene TRBJ1-1, with D possibly matching TRBD1 (5 bases). In germline, CDR1 is LNHDA, CDR2 SQIVND (reference sequence). Trimming cost V 10 bases and J 1 base, with 13 bases left between them. This CDR3 is 13 amino acids long. CDR3 nucleotides: TGTGCCACTGAAGACCAGGGGAACACTGAAGCTTTCTTT. Translating it yields CATEDQGNTEAFF.

This clone has just one count. This chain connects TRBV7-3 to TRBJ2-2, with unresolved D. With 5 bases removed from V and 1 base from J, the gap between germline ends came to 5 bases. The CDR3 contains 13 residues. Germline values: CDR1 SGHTA, CDR2 FQGTGA. This chain's CDR3 is CASSPLNTGELFF. The CDR3 DNA reads TGTGCCAGCAGCCCCCTGAACACCGGGGAGCTGTTTTTT.

The J gene is TRBJ1-5, the V gene TRBV4-1, with D perhaps TRBD1 (5 bases). V was shortened by 3 bases and J by 0 bases, with 12 bases between the two germline ends. This CDR3 spans 16 amino acids. Germline CDR1 reads MGHRA; CDR2 reads YSYEKL. The CDR3 loop is CASSHIRGSSNQPQHF. Here the CDR3 DNA reads TGCGCCAGCAGCCACATAAGGGGTTCTAGCAATCAGCCCCAGCATTTT.

The chain uses TRBV5-1 and TRBJ2-1, with 8 nucleotides matching TRBD2. The junction had 10 bases not matched to a gene; V was cut back by 2 bases and J by 6 bases. The germline CDR1 and CDR2 sequences are SGHRS and YFSETQ. This CDR3 contains 16 residues. The CDR3 DNA is TGCGCCAGCAGCTTTTTAGCGGGAAGTATGCTCAATGAGCAGTTCTTC. This sequence encodes CASSFLAGSMLNEQFF.

This clone was counted once. The V and J genes are TRBV3-1 (or the pseudogene TRBV3-2) and TRBJ2-4, with 9 positions matching TRBD1. V lost 5 bases to trimming and J lost 8 bases; unmatched junction nucleotides: 7. The CDR3 consists of 14 residues. In germline, CDR1 is LGHDT, CDR2 YNNKEL (reference sequence). The CDR3 is CASSYRTGVDIQYF. CDR3 bases: TGTGCCAGCAGCTACCGGACAGGGGTGGACATTCAGTACTTC.

This clone was counted only a few times. V gene TRBV5-6 combines with J gene TRBJ2-5, with 7 positions matching TRBD2. The junction had 2 bases not matched to a gene; V was cut back by 1 base and J by 5 bases. The CDR3 runs 13 residues. CDR1 and CDR2 from the germline V gene are SGHDT and YYEEEE. CDR3 DNA sequence: TGTGCCAGCAGCTTGCAACTAGCGGAGACCCAGTACTTC. Its protein is CASSLQLAETQYF.

This chain uses TRBV9 with TRBJ2-5; 9 positions match TRBD1. The junction had 7 bases not matched to a gene; V was cut back by 0 bases and J by 4 bases. Germline V CDR1 and CDR2: SGDLS, YYNGEE. The CDR3 consists of 16 residues. The CDR3 protein is CASSVEGGGQGETQYF. The CDR3 DNA reads as TGTGCCAGCAGCGTAGAGGGAGGGGGACAGGGAGAGACCCAGTACTTC.

Only a few counts were recorded for this clone. This chain links TRBV28 with TRBJ1-1, with D possibly TRBD1 on 6 matching bases. The CDR3 contains 15 residues. V was pared by 5 bases and J by 4 bases, with 17 bases between. The germline V gene encodes CDR1 MDHEN and CDR2 SYDVKM. The CDR3 protein is CASSPIRGRVTEAFF. The CDR3 region has the DNA TGTGCCAGCAGTCCGATCAGGGGAAGGGTCACTGAAGCTTTCTTT.

This clone was recorded once. The chain carries TRBV4-1 and TRBJ1-1; D gene uncertain. Germline V CDR1 and CDR2: MGHRA, YSYEKL. This CDR3 spans 16 amino acids. V lost 5 bases to trimming and J lost 5 bases, with 21 bases between them. CDR3: CASSSSWTDERTEAFF. The CDR3 nucleotides read TGCGCCAGCAGCTCCTCCTGGACTGACGAAAGGACTGAAGCTTTCTTT.

This clone turned up a few times. The chain is built from TRBV2 and TRBJ2-7; TRBD2 matches at 10 bases. V was pared by 6 bases and J by 3 bases, with 5 bases of the junction left unmatched. The CDR3 totals 14 residues. Germline values: CDR1 SNHLY, CDR2 FYNNEI. CDR3 nucleotides: TGTGCCAGCAGAGGAGCTAGCGGGGGCTACGAGCAGTACTTC. This sequence encodes CASRGASGGYEQYF.